One sample yielded the 19 T cell receptor beta chains listed below, sequenced in a study of T cells after yellow fever vaccination. Via MiXCR, TCRdb re-called the 5' RACE reads, giving one row per CDR3 protein. Among a few hundred thousand distinct CDR3 sequences listed, roughly 9.4% were seen once. This material consisted of PBMCs, taken on the day of the first yellow fever vaccination. All receptors derive from a man younger than 30 who received the YFV17D yellow fever vaccine.

The chain couples TRBV7-3 to TRBJ1-1, with a tentative D call TRBD1 (5 bases). Trimming left V 5 bases short and J 6 bases short, with 13 bases between. The CDR3 runs 13 residues. Germline V gene sequence: CDR1 SGHTA, CDR2 FQGTGA. The CDR3 spells CASSPWVGAEAFF. The CDR3 DNA reads TGTGCCAGCAGCCCGTGGGTAGGGGCTGAAGCTTTCTTT. The variable domain in full, with the rest retrieved from reference TRBV7-3 and TRBJ1-1, is GAGVSQTPSNKVTEKGKYVELRCDPISGHTALYWYRQSLGQGPEFLIYFQGTGAADDSGLPNDRFFAVRPEGSVSTLKIQRTERGDSAVYLCASSPWVGAEAFFGQGTRLTVV.

This clonotype ranks as medium-sized. The chain employs TRBV12-3 or TRBV12-4 and TRBJ1-2; no clear D gene. Deletions cut 3 bases from V and 8 bases from J, with 13 bases between. The CDR3 contains 13 residues. CDR3 sequence: CASSFNSLRGYTF. Here the CDR3 DNA reads TGTGCCAGCAGTTTTAACAGCTTGAGGGGCTACACCTTC.

The genes are TRBV9 and TRBJ2-3; D uncertain. This CDR3 has 14 amino acids. The V and J ends lost 0 bases and 6 bases respectively, with 11 bases between them. Per germline, CDR1 SGDLS and CDR2 YYNGEE. In DNA, the CDR3 is TGTGCCAGCAGCGTAGGGTCGAGACGGGATACGCAGTATTTT. It translates to CASSVGSRRDTQYF.

The chain links TRBV5-1 to TRBJ2-5, with D perhaps TRBD1 (5 bases). This CDR3 is 15 amino acids long. V dropped 2 bases and J dropped 4 bases, with 15 bases sitting between them. Germline values: CDR1 SGHRS, CDR2 YFSETQ. The CDR3 is CASSFIGLGAETQYF. The CDR3 coding sequence is TGCGCCAGCAGCTTTATCGGTCTAGGGGCAGAGACCCAGTACTTC. Supplemented by reference TRBV5-1 and TRBJ2-5, the full variable domain reads KAGVTQTPRYLIKTRGQQVTLSCSPISGHRSVSWYQQTPGQGLQFLFEYFSETQRNKGNFPGRFSGRQFSNSRSEMNVSTLELGDSALYLCASSFIGLGAETQYFGPGTRLLVL.

This clonotype was seen at least ten times. The chain recombines TRBV5-8 with TRBJ1-2; weak D call: TRBD1 (6 bases). This CDR3 region has 14 residues. Germline lookup yields CDR1 SGHTS and CDR2 YDEGEE. The germline V and J ends were trimmed by 0 bases and 5 bases, with 11 bases remaining between them. The CDR3 region is CASSLGQGTYGYTF. CDR3 sequence (DNA): TGTGCCAGCAGCTTGGGGCAGGGGACGTATGGCTACACCTTC.

The chain is built from TRBV5-1 and TRBJ2-7; 8 bases are shared with TRBD1. The CDR3 is made up of 14 amino acids. CDR1 and CDR2 (germline): SGHRS, YFSETQ. The trim removed 3 bases at V and 5 bases at J, leaving 7 bases unmatched. The CDR3: CASSSQPTGDEQYF. The CDR3 DNA is TGCGCCAGCAGCTCCCAACCGACAGGGGACGAGCAGTACTTC.

This clonotype was seen at least ten times. The chain uses TRBV12-3 or TRBV12-4 and TRBJ1-5; D is undetermined. The CDR3 extends over 14 amino acids. The V gene lost 6 bases and the J gene lost 2 bases, with 11 bases spanning the gap. CDR3 bases: TGTGCCAGCAGACCGCAGTCAGGCAATCAGCCCCAGCATTTT. The encoded protein is CASRPQSGNQPQHF.

The rearrangement joins TRBV4-3 to TRBJ1-4; D is unresolved. This CDR3 spans 16 amino acids. V was pared by 0 bases and J by 3 bases, with 11 bases between. Germline CDR1 LGHNA, CDR2 YSLEER. CDR3 nucleotides: TGCGCCAGCAGCCAAGATAGTCGAATTTCTAATGAAAAACTGTTTTTT. Translated: CASSQDSRISNEKLFF.

This clonotype came up a few times. Here the CDR3 DNA reads TGTGCCAGCAGTAACACCCGCGGCAATCAGCCCCAGCATTTT. This sequence encodes CASSNTRGNQPQHF. This rearrangement joins TRBV7-2 to TRBJ1-5; D unresolved. This CDR3 comprises 14 residues. CDR1 and CDR2 (germline): SGHTA, FQGNSA. Trimming shortened V by 6 bases and J by 2 bases, and 11 bases separated the two germline ends.

This clonotype was picked up a small number of times. J is TRBJ2-5 and V is TRBV12-3 or TRBV12-4; D not certain. This CDR3 spans 13 amino acids. V lost 7 bases to trimming and J lost 7 bases, with 16 bases between them. The CDR3 DNA sequence: TGTGCCAGCAATTCCCCGTTGGCTGGGACCCAGTACTTC. This gives the protein CASNSPLAGTQYF.

This rearrangement joins TRBV5-6 to TRBJ1-1; D not resolved. Germline CDR1 SGHDT, CDR2 YYEEEE. The CDR3 has 14 residues. Trimming pared 1 base from V and 3 bases from J, leaving 10 bases between. CDR3 in amino acids: CASSLNFPYTEAFF. The CDR3 DNA sequence: TGTGCCAGCAGCTTGAACTTCCCCTACACTGAAGCTTTCTTT.

This clonotype was seen just once. In this CDR3 the conserved last residue, phenylalanine or tryptophan, is missing, so a read error is likely. The chain employs TRBV5-1 and TRBJ1-6, with 12 bases that match TRBD1. This CDR3 has 17 amino acids. Germline lookup yields CDR1 SGHRS and CDR2 YFSETQ. V lost 5 bases, J lost 10 bases, and 13 bases stayed unmatched. The CDR3 DNA follows: TGCGCCAGCAGGGCCGGGACAGGGGGCGGTGTTCGGTCACCCCTCCACTCT. Translated: CASRAGTGGGVRSPLHS.

V is TRBV5-4 and J is TRBJ2-2; TRBD2 matches at 7 bases. CDR1 and CDR2 from the germline V gene are SGHNT and YYREEE (reference sequence). The junction had 6 bases not matched to a gene; V was cut back by 6 bases and J by 4 bases. The CDR3 contains 14 residues. CDR3 protein: CASTRSGVTGELFF. For the CDR3, the DNA is TGTGCCAGCACGCGGAGCGGGGTCACCGGGGAGCTGTTTTTT.

This clonotype was observed a few times. The rearrangement links TRBV3-1 to TRBJ2-7; TRBD2 might be the D (5 bases). Per the germline V gene, CDR1 is LGHDT and CDR2 is YNNKEL (reference sequence). This CDR3 is 13 amino acids long. Trimming cost V 8 bases and J 2 bases, with 13 bases left between them. CDR3 in amino acids: CASGSGETYEQYF. CDR3 sequence (DNA): TGTGCCAGCGGAAGCGGAGAGACCTACGAGCAGTACTTC.

V usage is TRBV29-1 and J usage is TRBJ2-3; 14 bases are shared with TRBD2. From germline, CDR1 is SQVTM and CDR2 ANQGSEA. The CDR3 extends over 16 amino acids. With V trimmed by 4 bases and J by 2 bases, 5 bases remained unmatched. The CDR3 DNA follows: TGCAGCGTTGGGGGACTAGCGGGGGCCTCCACAGATACGCAGTATTTT. It yields the protein CSVGGLAGASTDTQYF.

The sample holds a few counts of this clonotype. This rearrangement joins TRBV28 to TRBJ1-5; D call uncertain. The ends were cut back, 1 base at V and 2 bases at J, with 6 bases in the middle. Germline-derived CDR1 and CDR2 are MDHEN and SYDVKM. The CDR3 runs to 14 residues. CDR3 nucleotides: TGTGCCAGCAGTTTATATCTTGGCAATCAGCCCCAGCATTTT. It yields the protein CASSLYLGNQPQHF.

The chain carries TRBV20-1 and TRBJ2-5; D might be TRBD2 (6 bases). Per germline, CDR1 DFQATT and CDR2 SNEGSKA (reference sequence). The CDR3 extends over 13 amino acids. Trimming stripped 3 bases from V and 6 bases from J, with 14 bases between. CDR3 sequence: CSASAAGWQTQYF. The CDR3 nucleotides read TGCAGTGCTAGCGCGGCGGGGTGGCAGACCCAGTACTTC.

The chain employs TRBV27 and TRBJ2-1; D gene uncertain. This CDR3 comprises 16 residues. Trimming pared 2 bases from V and 5 bases from J, leaving 16 bases between. CDR1 is MNHEY and CDR2 is SMNVEV in the germline V gene (reference sequence). The DNA for the CDR3 is TGTGCCAGCAGTTTAATTACCTACCCCCTAGACAATGAGCAGTTCTTC. This encodes CASSLITYPLDNEQFF.

This clonotype was counted ten times or more. The chain links TRBV7-9 to TRBJ2-1, with 11 bases matching TRBD2. In germline, CDR1 is SEHNR, CDR2 FQNEAQ (reference sequence). The CDR3 consists of 17 residues. The ends lost 0 bases at V and 7 bases at J; junction bases unmatched: 8. CDR3 nucleotide sequence: TGTGCCAGCAGCTTAGCTAGCGGGGGGGCCCTCGATAATGAGCAGTTCTTC. Residues: CASSLASGGALDNEQFF.